The clone carrying this T cell receptor beta chain was detected only once. This sample was included in a study of blood T cell repertoires in COVID-19. With 0 bases clipped from V and 5 bases from J, the junction kept 6 bases outside the gene matches. The CDR3 covers 15 residues. Germline V gene lookup returns CDR1 SGDLS and CDR2 YYNGEE. Original data processing: The assay estimated nucleated cells by amplifying reference gene primers. Assay used: immunoSEQ multiplex PCR; TCRdb lists only in-frame clones, some missing. V and J calls and clone size follow that table, whereas D and trimming were derived from the DNA. The sample holds some 290,000 clones; nearly 90% are singletons and the top ten take 0.95% to 1.3%.

Sequencing was done on a sample of peripheral blood. The receptor comes from a woman between 35 and 50 years old with COVID-19, enrolled during active disease. The chain couples TRBV9 to TRBJ1-2; 8 bases match TRBD1. The CDR3 protein is CASSVGGTGGYGYTF. The CDR3 nucleotides read TGTGCCAGCAGCGTAGGGGGGACAGGAGGTTATGGCTACACCTTC. Using reference TRBV9 and TRBJ1-2 for the parts outside the CDR3, the full variable domain is DSGVTQTPKHLITATGQRVTLRCSPRSGDLSVYWYQQSLDQGLQFLIQYYNGEERAKGNILERFSAQQFPDLHSELNLSSLELGDSALYFCASSVGGTGGYGYTFGSGTRLTVV.